Below are 8 T cell receptor beta chains sequenced from a single sample in a study of PD-1 blockade in classical Hodgkin lymphoma. Time point noted: cycle 4 day 1 (C4D1), after less than 7 weeks of nivolumab. Every patient had relapsed following autologous stem cell transplantation, and cohorts differed in brentuximab vedotin exposure. Repertoires were generated with immunoSEQ multiplex PCR, while TCRdb's copy carries only in-frame clones and drops some. Here the sample spans under 40,000 clones, around 80% being singletons. The source material was peripheral blood mononuclear cells (PBMCs), sampled before the fourth cycle of nivolumab. The receptors here all came from a human donor with classical Hodgkin lymphoma.

The CDR3 coding sequence is TGTGCCAGCAGTTGGCAGGGTTCCCTGAACTATGGCTACACCTTC. Its protein product is CASSWQGSLNYGYTF. This rearrangement joins TRBV6-6 to TRBJ1-2; D might be TRBD1 (5 bases). V lost 4 bases and J 2 bases, leaving 14 bases between the germline ends. The CDR3 has 15 amino acids. Germline loops: CDR1 MNHNY, CDR2 SVGAGI (reference sequence).

This clone was detected only a few times. CDR3 region: CSVRTVGNQPQHF. The CDR3 DNA sequence: TGCAGCGTTCGTACAGTAGGCAATCAGCCCCAGCATTTT. V and J are TRBV29-1 and TRBJ1-5; no clear D gene. The CDR3 has 13 amino acids. V lost 5 bases and J lost 2, with 10 bases in between. Germline V gene data show CDR1 as SQVTM and CDR2 as ANQGSEA.

The chain recombines TRBV7-2 with TRBJ2-5, with D perhaps TRBD2 (6 bases). This CDR3 has 12 residues. In germline, CDR1 is SGHTA, CDR2 FQGNSA. Trimming removed 8 bases from V and 4 bases from J, with 11 bases in between. CDR3 in amino acids: CASDPGGETQYF. The CDR3 DNA is TGTGCCAGCGACCCCGGGGGAGAGACCCAGTACTTC.

The gene calls are TRBV7-6 and TRBJ2-2, with TRBD2 matching over 10 bases. CDR3 length: 13 residues. Germline CDR1 SGHVS, CDR2 FNYEAQ. V gave up 5 bases and J gave up 11 bases; unmatched junction bases: 5. CDR3 sequence (DNA): TGTGCCAGCAGCGCCGCTAGCGGGGGTGAGCTGTTTTTT. Amino acid sequence: CASSAASGGELFF.

The chain links TRBV7-8 to TRBJ1-5; D unclear. In germline, CDR1 is SGHVS, CDR2 FQNEAQ. The CDR3 totals 17 residues. V shed 1 base and J shed 0 bases, with 13 bases lying between them. In nucleotides, the CDR3 is TGTGCCAGCAGCTTAGGCCGGGTCAGGAATAGCAATCAGCCCCAGCATTTT. Translating it yields CASSLGRVRNSNQPQHF.

This rearrangement joins TRBV4-2 to TRBJ1-6, with D possibly TRBD1 on 5 matching bases. CDR1 and CDR2 (germline): LGHNA, YNFKEQ. The CDR3 covers 16 residues. Trimming took off 0 bases at V and 7 bases at J, with 13 bases between the two ends. This chain's CDR3 is CASSQDRGARNSPLHF. For the CDR3, the DNA is TGTGCCAGCAGCCAAGACAGAGGGGCTAGGAATTCACCCCTCCACTTT.

This chain joins TRBV2 and TRBJ1-5; TRBD1 matches 9 bases. The CDR3 is 16 residues long. Germline CDR1 reads SNHLY; CDR2 reads FYNNEI. V shed 4 bases and J 1 base; nucleotides not matched to a gene: 5. CDR3 amino acids: CASSVYGQGSNQPQHF. For the CDR3, the DNA is TGTGCCAGCAGTGTTTATGGACAGGGGAGCAATCAGCCCCAGCATTTT.

For the CDR3, the DNA is TGTGCCACCCAAACCGGGACTAATTCACCCCTCCACTTT. It codes for CATQTGTNSPLHF. This chain connects TRBV6-1 to TRBJ1-6, with D possibly matching TRBD1 (5 bases). Per germline, CDR1 MNHNS and CDR2 SASEGT. V shed 10 bases and J shed 6 bases, with 13 bases lying between them. The CDR3 is made up of 13 amino acids.